These T cell receptor beta chains were read from a single sample in a study of vaccination effects on CD4 cells after COVID-19. The antigens for these receptors are not known. Here immunoSEQ multiplex PCR was the method, and the copy in TCRdb shows in-frame clones only, minus some. The sample has about 43,000 clones, roughly four fifths seen once. Sequencing used CD4+ T cells from PBMCs cultured with SARS-CoV-2 spike peptides, obtained before COVID-19 vaccination. The receptors stem from a human donor who received a COVID-19 vaccine. Each CDR3 is given with its conserved first and last residue. D genes are given only for firm matches. Where a row states a size, it is once, few, many or the class of an expanded clone; other rows omit it.

DNA	CDR3	V	J	size	D
TGCGCCAGCAGCCAAGAAAAGCTAGCGGGGGGGCTTAGGGATACGCAGTATTTT	CASSQEKLAGGLRDTQYF	TRBV4-1	TRBJ2-3	-	TRBD2
TGCGCCAGCAGCTTGAGGCGGGGCACAGATACGCAGTATTTT	CASSLRRGTDTQYF	TRBV5-1	TRBJ2-3	-	-
TGCGCCAGCAGCCAGGGGGGCGCACAAGAGACCCAGTACTTC	CASSQGGAQETQYF	TRBV4-1	TRBJ2-5	-	-
TGTGCCAGCAGTTTATTTCCCAGCAATAGCAATCAGCCCCAGCATTTT	CASSLFPSNSNQPQHF	TRBV27	TRBJ1-5	once	-
TGTGCCAGTAGTAAAGGGACAGATACTAACTATGGCTACACCTTC	CASSKGTDTNYGYTF	TRBV19	TRBJ1-2	-	TRBD1
TGTGCCAGCAGCTTAACGGGGGGAGCTAATGAAAAACTGTTTTTT	CASSLTGGANEKLFF	TRBV7-8	TRBJ1-4	-	-
TGTGCCAGTAGTATGGCAGGCACTAACTATGGCTACACCTTC	CASSMAGTNYGYTF	TRBV19	TRBJ1-2	-	-
TGCGCCAGCAGCCACCGGGACAGCGGGAATAGTATAAGAGGCTACACCTTC	CASSHRDSGNSIRGYTF	TRBV5-1	TRBJ1-2	-	TRBD1
TGTGCCAGCAGCGCCGGACAAGACAGGGTCGGCAACACCGGGGAGCTGTTTTTT	CASSAGQDRVGNTGELFF	TRBV9	TRBJ2-2	few	TRBD1
TGTGCCATCAGTGAAAACGAGGAGACCCAGTACTTC	CAISENEETQYF	TRBV10-3	TRBJ2-5	-	-
TGCGCCAGCAGCCCCGGGACAGGGTCGGATACGCAGTATTTT	CASSPGTGSDTQYF	TRBV5-1	TRBJ2-3	-	TRBD1
TGTGCCAGCACTGGCGGGGGGGAAGATACGCAGTATTTT	CASTGGGEDTQYF	TRBV7-3	TRBJ2-3	-	TRBD2
TGTGCCAGCAGCTTATTAAAGGGCGAGAACACTGAAGCTTTCTTT	CASSLLKGENTEAFF	TRBV11-2	TRBJ1-1	once	-
TGTGCTAGTGGCCCGACTAGCGGGGGCACAGATACGCAGTATTTT	CASGPTSGGTDTQYF	TRBV12-5	TRBJ2-3	once	TRBD2
TGTGCCAGCAGCCATGGAGGGTATAAAGCTTTCTTT	CASSHGGYKAFF	TRBV3-1/TRBV3-2	TRBJ1-1	-	-
TGCGCCAGCAGCAAGTCGCCGGACAAGGGTAATTCACCCCTCCACTTT	CASSKSPDKGNSPLHF	TRBV5-1	TRBJ1-6	-	-
TGTGCCAGCAGTCGGGGGTATCTGACCACTGAAGCTTTCTTT	CASSRGYLTTEAFF	TRBV28	TRBJ1-1	-	-
TGTGCCAGCAGTCGGGGGGGTTCTGGAAACACCATATATTTT	CASSRGGSGNTIYF	TRBV6-5	TRBJ1-3	-	-
TGTGCCAGCTCACTGAATTTTGGGGGGACTGAAGCTTTCTTT	CASSLNFGGTEAFF	TRBV18	TRBJ1-1	-	-
TGTGCCAGCATTTTACAGGGCACTGAAGCTTTCTTT	CASILQGTEAFF	TRBV6-5	TRBJ1-1	-	-
TGTGCCAGCAGCTTGGAGAAAGAGACCCAGTACTTC	CASSLEKETQYF	TRBV5-4	TRBJ2-5	once	-
TGCAGTGCTAGTCAGGGGGGGTACACTGAAGCTTTCTTT	CSASQGGYTEAFF	TRBV20-1	TRBJ1-1	-	TRBD1
TGTGCCAGTAGAGAGGACAATTCACGATGGAACTATGGCTACACCTTC	CASREDNSRWNYGYTF	TRBV19	TRBJ1-2	-	-
TGCGCCAGCAGCTCTTCCCGGGGGGACCAAGGTAATGAGCAGTTCTTC	CASSSSRGDQGNEQFF	TRBV4-3	TRBJ2-1	-	TRBD2
TGTGCCAGCAGTTACTTGGGGCCCCGGAATGAAAAACTGTTTTTT	CASSYLGPRNEKLFF	TRBV6-6	TRBJ1-4	-	-
TGTGCCAGCAGTTTATGGGCGGGGCTAGCCGCCAAAAACATTCAGTACTTC	CASSLWAGLAAKNIQYF	TRBV28	TRBJ2-4	-	-
TGTGCCACGCGACCGGACAGGACCGACACCGGGGAGCTGTTTTTT	CATRPDRTDTGELFF	TRBV27	TRBJ2-2	-	TRBD1
TGTGCCAGCAGCGTCGCTCTGATGAACACTGAAGCTTTCTTT	CASSVALMNTEAFF	TRBV9	TRBJ1-1	-	-
TGTGCCAGCACCGAGGGACAGGTCTATGGCTACACCTTC	CASTEGQVYGYTF	TRBV7-8	TRBJ1-2	-	TRBD1
TGTGCCTGGAAATACGACGGGACTTGGGCTGAAGCTTTCTTT	CAWKYDGTWAEAFF	TRBV30	TRBJ1-1	-	-
TGTGCCAGCAGCGCCCATTCAGGGTCAGGTGGGGCCAACGTCCTGACTTTC	CASSAHSGSGGANVLTF	TRBV9	TRBJ2-6	-	-